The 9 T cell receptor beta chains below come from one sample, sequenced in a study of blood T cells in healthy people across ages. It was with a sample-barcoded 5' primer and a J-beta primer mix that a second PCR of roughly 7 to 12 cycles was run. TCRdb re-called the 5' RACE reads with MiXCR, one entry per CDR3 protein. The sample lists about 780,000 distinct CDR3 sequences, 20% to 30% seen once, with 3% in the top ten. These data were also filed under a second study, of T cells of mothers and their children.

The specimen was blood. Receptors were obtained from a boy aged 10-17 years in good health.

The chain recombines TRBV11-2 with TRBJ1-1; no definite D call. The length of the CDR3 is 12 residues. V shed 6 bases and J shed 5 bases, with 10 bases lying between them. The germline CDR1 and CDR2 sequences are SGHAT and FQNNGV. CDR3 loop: CASSRSGTEAFF. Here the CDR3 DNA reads TGTGCCAGCAGTCGAAGTGGGACTGAAGCTTTCTTT.

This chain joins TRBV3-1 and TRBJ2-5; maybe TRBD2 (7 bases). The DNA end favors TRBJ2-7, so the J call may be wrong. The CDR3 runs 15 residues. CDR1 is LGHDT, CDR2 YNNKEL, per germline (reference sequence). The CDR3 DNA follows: TGTGCCAGCAGCCTGCGCGGGGGCCCTACCTACGAGCAGTACTTC. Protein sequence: CASSLRGGPTYEQYF.

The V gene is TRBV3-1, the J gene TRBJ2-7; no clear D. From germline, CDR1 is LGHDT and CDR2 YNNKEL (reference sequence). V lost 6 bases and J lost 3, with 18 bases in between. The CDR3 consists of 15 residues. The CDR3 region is CASSPNLTPDYEQYF. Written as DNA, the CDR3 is TGTGCCAGCAGTCCCAACCTGACTCCTGACTACGAGCAGTACTTC.

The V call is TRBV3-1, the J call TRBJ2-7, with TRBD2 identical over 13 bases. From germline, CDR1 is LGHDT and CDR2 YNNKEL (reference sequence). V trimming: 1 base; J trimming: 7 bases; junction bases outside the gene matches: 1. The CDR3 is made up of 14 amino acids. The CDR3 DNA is TGTGCCAGCAGCCAAGTGGGACTAGCGGGGGAGCAGTACTTC. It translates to CASSQVGLAGEQYF.

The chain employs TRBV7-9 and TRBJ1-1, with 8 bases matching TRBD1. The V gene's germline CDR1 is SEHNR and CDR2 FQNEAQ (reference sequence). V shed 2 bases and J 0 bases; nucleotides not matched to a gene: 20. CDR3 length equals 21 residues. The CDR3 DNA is TGTGCCAGCAGCTTACCCTCGACAGGGGTCTCCTCGTTGCACTTGAACACTGAAGCTTTCTTT. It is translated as CASSLPSTGVSSLHLNTEAFF.

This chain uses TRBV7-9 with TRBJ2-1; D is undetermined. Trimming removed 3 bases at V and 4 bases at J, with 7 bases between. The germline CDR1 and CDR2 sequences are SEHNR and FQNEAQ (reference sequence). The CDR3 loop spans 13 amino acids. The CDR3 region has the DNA TGTGCCAGCAGCTTTTCCCCTTACAATGAGCAGTTCTTC. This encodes CASSFSPYNEQFF.

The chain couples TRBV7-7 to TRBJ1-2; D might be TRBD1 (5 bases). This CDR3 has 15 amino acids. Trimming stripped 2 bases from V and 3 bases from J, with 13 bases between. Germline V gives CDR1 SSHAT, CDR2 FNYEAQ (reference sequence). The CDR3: CASSLPHQGDYGYTF. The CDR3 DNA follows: TGTGCCAGCAGCTTACCCCACCAAGGGGACTATGGCTACACCTTC. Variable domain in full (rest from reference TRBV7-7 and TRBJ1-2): GAGVSQSPRYKVTKRGQDVTLRCDPISSHATLYWYQQALGQGPEFLTYFNYEAQPDKSGLPSDRFSAERPEGSISTLTIQRTEQRDSAMYRCASSLPHQGDYGYTFGSGTRLTVV.

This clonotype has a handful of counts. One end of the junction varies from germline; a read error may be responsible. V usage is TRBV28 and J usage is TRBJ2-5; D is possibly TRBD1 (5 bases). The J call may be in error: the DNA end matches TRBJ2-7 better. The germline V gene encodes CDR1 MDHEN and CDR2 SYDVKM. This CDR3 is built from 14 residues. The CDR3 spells CASSLWTLSYEQYF. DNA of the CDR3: TGTGCCAGCAGTCTATGGACACTATCCTACGAGCAGTACTTC.

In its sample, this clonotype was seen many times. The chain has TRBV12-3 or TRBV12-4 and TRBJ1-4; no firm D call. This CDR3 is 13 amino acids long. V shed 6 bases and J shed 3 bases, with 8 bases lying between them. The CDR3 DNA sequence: TGTGCCAGCAGCCCCCGGGCTAATGAAAAACTGTTTTTT. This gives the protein CASSPRANEKLFF.